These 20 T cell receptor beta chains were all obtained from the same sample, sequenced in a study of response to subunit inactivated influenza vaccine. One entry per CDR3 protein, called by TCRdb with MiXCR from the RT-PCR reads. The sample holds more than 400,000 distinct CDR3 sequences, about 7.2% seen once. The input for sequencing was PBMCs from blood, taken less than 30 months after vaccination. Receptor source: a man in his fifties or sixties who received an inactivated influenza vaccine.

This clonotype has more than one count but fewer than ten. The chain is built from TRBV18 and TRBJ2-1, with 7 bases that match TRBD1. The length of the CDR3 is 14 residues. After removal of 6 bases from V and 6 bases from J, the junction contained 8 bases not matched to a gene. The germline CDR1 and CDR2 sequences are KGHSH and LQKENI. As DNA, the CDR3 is TGTGCCAGCTCGCCTCAGGCAGGGGGCAATGAGCAGTTCTTC. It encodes CASSPQAGGNEQFF.

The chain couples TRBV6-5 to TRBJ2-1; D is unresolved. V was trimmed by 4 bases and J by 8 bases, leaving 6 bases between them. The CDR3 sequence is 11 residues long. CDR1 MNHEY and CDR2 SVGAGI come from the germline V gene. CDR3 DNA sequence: TGTGCCAGCAGTTTTTTACATGAGCAGTTCTTC. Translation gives CASSFLHEQFF.

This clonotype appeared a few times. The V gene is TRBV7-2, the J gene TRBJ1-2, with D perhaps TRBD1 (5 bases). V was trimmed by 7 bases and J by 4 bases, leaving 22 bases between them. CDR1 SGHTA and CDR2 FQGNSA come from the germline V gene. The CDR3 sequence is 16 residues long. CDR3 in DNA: TGTGCCAGCACGTACACGGGGACCGAGACAACCTATGGCTACACCTTC. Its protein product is CASTYTGTETTYGYTF.

The CDR3 spells CASSELTNPESYGYTF. The DNA for the CDR3 is TGTGCCAGCAGTGAACTCACAAACCCCGAGTCCTATGGCTACACCTTC. The genes are TRBV2 and TRBJ1-2; D remains unclear. The CDR3 contains 16 residues. Between the trimmed V and J ends, which lost 2 bases and 4 bases, there was a span of 17 bases. In germline, CDR1 is SNHLY, CDR2 FYNNEI.

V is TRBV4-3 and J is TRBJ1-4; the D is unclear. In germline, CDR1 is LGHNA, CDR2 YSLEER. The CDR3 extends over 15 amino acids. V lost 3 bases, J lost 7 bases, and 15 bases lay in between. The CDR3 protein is CASSQFNDGREKLFF. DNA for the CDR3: TGCGCCAGCAGCCAGTTCAACGACGGTCGTGAAAAACTGTTTTTT.

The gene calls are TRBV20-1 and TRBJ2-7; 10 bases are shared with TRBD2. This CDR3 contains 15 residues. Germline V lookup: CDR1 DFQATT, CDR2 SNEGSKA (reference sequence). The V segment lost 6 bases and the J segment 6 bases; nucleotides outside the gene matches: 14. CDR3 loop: CSAKSQAGGLVEQYF. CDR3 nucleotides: TGCAGTGCAAAGTCACAAGCGGGAGGGCTGGTCGAGCAGTACTTC.

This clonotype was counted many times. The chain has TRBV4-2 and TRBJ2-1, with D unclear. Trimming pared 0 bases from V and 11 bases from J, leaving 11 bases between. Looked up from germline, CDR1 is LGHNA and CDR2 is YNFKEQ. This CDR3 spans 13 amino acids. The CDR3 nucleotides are TGTGCCAGCAGCCAAGATCCCCCCTCCCAGCAGTTCTTC. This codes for CASSQDPPSQQFF.

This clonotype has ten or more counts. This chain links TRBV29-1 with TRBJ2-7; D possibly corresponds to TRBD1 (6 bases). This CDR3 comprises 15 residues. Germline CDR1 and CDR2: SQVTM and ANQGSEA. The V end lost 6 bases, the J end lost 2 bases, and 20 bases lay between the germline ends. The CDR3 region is CSVLKLRDTAYEQYF. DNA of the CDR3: TGCAGCGTCCTAAAACTGAGGGACACTGCCTACGAGCAGTACTTC.

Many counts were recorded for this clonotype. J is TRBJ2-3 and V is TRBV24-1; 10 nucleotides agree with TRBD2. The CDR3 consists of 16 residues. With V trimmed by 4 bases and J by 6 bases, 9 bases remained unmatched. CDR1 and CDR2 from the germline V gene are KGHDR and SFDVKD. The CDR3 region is CATSEFSGRAADTQYF. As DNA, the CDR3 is TGTGCCACCAGTGAGTTCAGCGGGAGGGCCGCGGATACGCAGTATTTT.

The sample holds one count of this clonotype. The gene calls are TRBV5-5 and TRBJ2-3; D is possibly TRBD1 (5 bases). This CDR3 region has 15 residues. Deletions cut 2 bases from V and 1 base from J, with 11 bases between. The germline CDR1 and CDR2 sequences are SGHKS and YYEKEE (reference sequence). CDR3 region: CASSFRVLGTDTQYF. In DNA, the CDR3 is TGTGCCAGCAGCTTCAGGGTCCTGGGCACAGATACGCAGTATTTT.

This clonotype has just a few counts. The CDR3 sequence: CASSLMAGNQPQHF. The CDR3 DNA follows: TGTGCCAGCAGCTTAATGGCGGGCAATCAGCCCCAGCATTTT. The chain couples TRBV7-2 to TRBJ1-5; D is unclear. Trimming took off 2 bases at V and 2 bases at J, with 7 bases between the two ends. The CDR3 is 14 amino acids. In germline, CDR1 is SGHTA, CDR2 FQGNSA. The full variable domain, its missing parts supplied by reference TRBV7-2 and TRBJ1-5, is GAGVSQSPSNKVTEKGKDVELRCDPISGHTALYWYRQSLGQGLEFLIYFQGNSAPDKSGLPSDRFSAERTGGSVSTLTIQRTQQEDSAVYLCASSLMAGNQPQHFGDGTRLSIL.

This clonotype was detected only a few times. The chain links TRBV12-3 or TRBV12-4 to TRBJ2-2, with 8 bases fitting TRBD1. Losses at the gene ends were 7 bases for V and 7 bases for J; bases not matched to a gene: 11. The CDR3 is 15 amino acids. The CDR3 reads CASKSRTGRIGELFF. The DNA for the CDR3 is TGTGCCAGCAAATCCAGGACAGGGCGAATCGGGGAGCTGTTTTTT.

The CDR3 DNA is TGCGCCAGCAGCCAGGGGACTAGCGGGGTTTTTGGGGAGCTGTTTTTT. This gives the protein CASSQGTSGVFGELFF. The chain couples TRBV4-1 to TRBJ2-2; 13 bases are shared with TRBD2. The CDR3 is made up of 16 amino acids. The ends lost 3 bases at V and 8 bases at J; junction bases unmatched: 6. Germline V gives CDR1 MGHRA, CDR2 YSYEKL.

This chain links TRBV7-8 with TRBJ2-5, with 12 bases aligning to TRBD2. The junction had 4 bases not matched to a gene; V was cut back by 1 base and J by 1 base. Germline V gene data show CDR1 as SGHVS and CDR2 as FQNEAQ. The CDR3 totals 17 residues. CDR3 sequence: CASSLGRTSGAQETQYF. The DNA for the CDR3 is TGTGCCAGCAGCTTAGGTAGGACTAGCGGGGCCCAAGAGACCCAGTACTTC.

The CDR3 here is CASSRTTGDGTDTQYF. In nucleotides, the CDR3 is TGTGCCAGCAGCCGTACGACAGGGGACGGCACAGATACGCAGTATTTT. The V call is TRBV7-9, the J call TRBJ2-3, with TRBD1 identical over 8 bases. The CDR3 runs 16 residues. Looked up from germline, CDR1 is SEHNR and CDR2 is FQNEAQ (reference sequence). Germline trimming cut 5 bases from V and 1 base from J; bases unmatched to any gene: 8.

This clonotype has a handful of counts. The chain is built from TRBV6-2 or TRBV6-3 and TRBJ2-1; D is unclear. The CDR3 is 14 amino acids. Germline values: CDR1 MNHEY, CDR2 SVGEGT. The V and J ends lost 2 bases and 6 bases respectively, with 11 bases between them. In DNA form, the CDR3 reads TGTGCCAGCAGTTACCGTCTTTGGGGCAATGAGCAGTTCTTC. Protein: CASSYRLWGNEQFF.

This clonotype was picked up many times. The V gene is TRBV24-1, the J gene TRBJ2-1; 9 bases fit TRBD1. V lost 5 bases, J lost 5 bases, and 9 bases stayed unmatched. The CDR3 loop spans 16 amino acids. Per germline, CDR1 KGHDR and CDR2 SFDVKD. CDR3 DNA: TGTGCCACCAGTGTGGCTTGGGGACAGGGTAACAATGAGCAGTTCTTC. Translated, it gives CATSVAWGQGNNEQFF.

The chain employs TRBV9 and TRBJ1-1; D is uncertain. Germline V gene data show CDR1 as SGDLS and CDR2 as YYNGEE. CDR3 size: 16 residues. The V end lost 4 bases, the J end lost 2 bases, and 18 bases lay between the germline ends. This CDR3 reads CASSPSPHRVNTEAFF. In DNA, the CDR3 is TGTGCCAGCAGCCCCAGCCCCCATAGAGTCAACACTGAAGCTTTCTTT.

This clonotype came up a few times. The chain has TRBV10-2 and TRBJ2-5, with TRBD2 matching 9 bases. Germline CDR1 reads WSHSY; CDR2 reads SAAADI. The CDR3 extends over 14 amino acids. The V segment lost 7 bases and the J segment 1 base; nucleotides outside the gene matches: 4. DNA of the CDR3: TGCGCCAGCACTAGCGGGAAACTCCAAGAGACCCAGTACTTC. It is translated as CASTSGKLQETQYF.

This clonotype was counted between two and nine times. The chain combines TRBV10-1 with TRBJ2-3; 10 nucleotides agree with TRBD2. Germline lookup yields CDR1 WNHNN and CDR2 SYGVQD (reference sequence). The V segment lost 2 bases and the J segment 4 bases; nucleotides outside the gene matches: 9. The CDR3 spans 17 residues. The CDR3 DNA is TGCGCCAGCAGTGAGGCTTCGGGGCTAGCGGGGGCAGATACGCAGTATTTT. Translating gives CASSEASGLAGADTQYF.